The clone carrying this T cell receptor beta chain was counted a few times. Antigen unknown. This sample includes further DNA sequences coding for the same CDR3. The data were obtained in a study of a mutant IDH1 vaccine in newly diagnosed glioma. Study-level information: The initiation of vaccination occurred 4-6 weeks after radiotherapy alone, or with temozolomide cycles. It was radiotherapy, temozolomide, or both that patients received previously, with most receiving both.

Assay used: immunoSEQ multiplex PCR; TCRdb lists only in-frame clones, some missing. The sample holds tens of thousands of clones; 65% are singletons and the top ten take about 4.8%. Unmatched junction bases numbered 4, after V lost 5 bases and J lost 2 bases. The CDR3 is 15 amino acids. The V gene's germline CDR1 is SGHRS and CDR2 YFSETQ. Specified time point: week 47, end of study. With topical imiquimod, each dose of the vaccine consisted of 300 ug of mutant IDH1 20-mer peptide. Each donor presented with a new WHO grade 3 or 4 astrocytoma that tested IDH1-mutant and showed ATRX loss. The sequenced sample was peripheral blood mononuclear cells (PBMCs), obtained from a glioma patient whose treatment included an IDH1 peptide vaccine. This sequence was found in a man in his forties with glioma. Some clones in this sample may be carry-over from other donors' samples. This chain joins TRBV5-1 and TRBJ1-5; 10 positions match TRBD1. For the CDR3, the DNA is TGCGCCAGCAGTCCCGGGACAGGGGGCAATCAGCCCCAGCATTTT. This sequence encodes CASSPGTGGNQPQHF.